This T cell receptor beta chain originates from a study of tumor-infiltrating lymphocytes in oesophageal squamous cell carcinoma. This CDR3 region has 16 residues. Losses at the gene ends were 2 bases for V and 4 bases for J; bases not matched to a gene: 9. Germline CDR1 reads SGHRS; CDR2 reads YFSETQ. In its sample, this clonotype was seen many times. TCRdb re-analysed the PCR reads in MiXCR, keeping a single row per CDR3 protein. The sample carries some 10,000 distinct CDR3 sequences, roughly 54% recorded once. The specimen sequenced was esophageal tumor tissue. The chain carries TRBV5-1 and TRBJ2-7, with 10 bases fitting TRBD2. The clonotype originates from a male donor with esophageal squamous cell carcinoma. For the CDR3, the DNA is TGCGCCAGCAGCTTACCAAGAGCGGGAGGGTCTTACGAGCAGTACTTC. Protein product: CASSLPRAGGSYEQYF.